This TCR beta chain emerged from a study of cytomegalovirus exposure and HLA in healthy donors. Across the whole study: From about 180 million T cells, an earlier analysis saw roughly 110 million unique TCR beta sequences. Overall study results and limits: In vitro assays verified that three CMV-associated chains recognized CMV antigens specifically.

Donors were ostensibly healthy at sampling, although undocumented immune exposures were probable. The PCR used 60 Vbeta and 13 Jbeta primers. The assay was immunoSEQ multiplex PCR, and TCRdb's table has in-frame clones only and misses some. This sample has approximately 78,000 clones; roughly 84% occur once, and the top ten carry roughly 2.3%. Trimming cost V 7 bases and J 0 bases, with 27 bases left between them. From germline, CDR1 is LNHDA and CDR2 SQIVND (reference sequence). The CDR3 is 19 amino acids. On this clone itself: Its antigen is not known.

Specimen: PBMCs. This chain uses TRBV19 with TRBJ1-1, with D possibly matching TRBD1 (5 bases). The sequence was collected from a woman in her forties or fifties in good health and CMV-seronegative. The CDR3 sequence is CASTAGREAITGMNTEAFF. CDR3 coding DNA: TGTGCCAGTACCGCGGGACGGGAAGCCATAACAGGCATGAACACTGAAGCTTTCTTT.